This T cell receptor beta chain was recovered during a study of blood T cells in healthy people across ages. For the second PCR, which ran for about 7 to 11 cycles, a sample-barcoded 5' primer and a J-beta primer mix were used. TCRdb used MiXCR to reprocess the 5' RACE reads, holding one entry per CDR3 protein. The sample lists fewer than 2 million distinct CDR3 sequences; roughly two fifths were seen once. The specimen was blood. This TCR was recovered from a human donor in good health.

Here the CDR3 DNA reads TGTGCCAGCTCGCCAACGGGCCCCTCTGTCGGAGAGACCCAGTACTTC. Its protein is CASSPTGPSVGETQYF. The J gene is TRBJ2-5, the V gene TRBV18; D is unresolved. Germline lookup yields CDR1 KGHSH and CDR2 LQKENI. The CDR3 has 16 amino acids. Trimming removed 6 bases from V and 4 bases from J, with 21 bases in between.